Given below is one TCR beta chain in context. The sample contains more than one DNA sequence encoding this CDR3. Profiled with immunoSEQ multiplex PCR; TCRdb holds only in-frame clones, not every one. The sample lists more than 200,000 clones, around nine tenths occurring once. This CDR3 region has 14 residues. The junction had 4 bases not matched to a gene; V was cut back by 0 bases and J by 6 bases. The germline V gene has CDR1 GTSNPN and CDR2 SVGIG (reference sequence). This sample is drawn from a study of blood T cell repertoires in COVID-19. Study overall: The United States, Italy and Spain provided the acute and convalescent COVID-19 samples. In each case, the material was cDNA or gDNA derived from T cells, B-cell-depleted T cells, or PBMCs.

The sequence was collected from a woman aged 60-75 years with COVID-19, enrolled during active disease. Sample: peripheral blood. The gene calls are TRBV30 and TRBJ1-4, with 7 bases lining up with TRBD1. The CDR3 region has the DNA TGTGCCTGGAGTGTAAAGGGGGCGGATGAAAAACTGTTTTTT. It yields the protein CAWSVKGADEKLFF.